The rows below give T cell receptor beta chains drawn from one sample of a study of shared clonotypes between healthy human individuals. Generated by immunoSEQ multiplex PCR, the TCRdb table keeps only in-frame clones and is missing some. Of about 820,000 clones detected, 80% to 95% appear once; the ten largest clones hold approximately 25%. The sample consisted of naive CD8+ T cells sorted from blood. The source is a man younger than 45 in good health. Both conserved end residues are part of each CDR3. D genes are given only for firm matches. Size values are once, few and many counts, or a class for expanded clones, and some rows have none.

v_gene,d_gene,j_gene,abundance,CDR3nt,CDR3aa
TRBV5-1,TRBD1,TRBJ1-2,-,TGCGCCAGCAGGGAACAGGGGGTACTGGAGGATGGCTACACCTTC,CASREQGVLEDGYTF
TRBV11-2,-,TRBJ2-7,-,TGTGCCAGCAGCTTAGCGGGATTGAACTACGAGCAGTACTTC,CASSLAGLNYEQYF
TRBV5-1,-,TRBJ2-7,-,TGCGCCAGCAGTTTGGGATGGGACTACGAGCAGTACTTC,CASSLGWDYEQYF
TRBV18,TRBD1,TRBJ2-2,-,TGTGCCAGCTCATCGCCGGGACAGGGCAAAACCGGGGAGCTGTTTTTT,CASSSPGQGKTGELFF
TRBV7-9,-,TRBJ2-7,-,TGTGCCAGCACCCTTTTAACCCCTTACGAGCAGTACTTC,CASTLLTPYEQYF
TRBV9,TRBD1,TRBJ2-2,-,TGTGCCAGCAGCGTGGAGACAGGGCCTACCGGGGAGCTGTTTTTT,CASSVETGPTGELFF
TRBV29-1,TRBD2,TRBJ2-7,once,TGCAGCGTCGCACTAGCGGGGTCCTACGAGCAGTACTTC,CSVALAGSYEQYF
TRBV4-1,-,TRBJ1-1,-,TGCGCCAGCAGCCCCCGAGGGGACAACACTGAAGCTTTCTTT,CASSPRGDNTEAFF
TRBV5-6,-,TRBJ2-7,-,TGTGCCAGCACCCTGGGGGGAAGCGAGCAGTACTTC,CASTLGGSEQYF
TRBV28,-,TRBJ2-7,-,TGTGCCAGCAGTTTAGGTTACAGGGAGAGTTTTGGCGAGCAGTACTTC,CASSLGYRESFGEQYF
TRBV4-2,TRBD2,TRBJ2-1,few,TGTGCCAGCAGCCAAGTCCCGGGACTACCGAATGAGCAGTTCTTC,CASSQVPGLPNEQFF
TRBV5-1,TRBD2,TRBJ2-1,-,TGCGCCAGCAGCACCGGACTAGCGGGAGGGGGCAATGAGCAGTTCTTC,CASSTGLAGGGNEQFF
TRBV10-3,TRBD1,TRBJ2-3,-,TGTGCCATCAGGACAGGGTCAGATACGCAGTATTTT,CAIRTGSDTQYF
TRBV7-2,-,TRBJ2-7,-,TGTGCCAGCAGCTTAAACCCAAGGGAGCAGTACTTC,CASSLNPREQYF
TRBV28,-,TRBJ1-1,-,TGTGCCAGCAGTTTAGCGACAGGAGACACTGAAGCTTTCTTT,CASSLATGDTEAFF
TRBV2,TRBD1,TRBJ2-6,-,TGTGCCAGGGGGGACAGGAAGAGCTCTGGGGCCAACGTCCTGACTTTC,CARGDRKSSGANVLTF
TRBV7-7,TRBD2,TRBJ2-5,once,TGTGCCAGCAGCATCGGGACTAGCCGGGGGGAGACCCAGTACTTC,CASSIGTSRGETQYF
TRBV9,TRBD2,TRBJ2-1,-,TGTGCCAGCAGCGTAGGCTCTACAGCGGGAGGGCCTTACAATGAGCAGTTCTTC,CASSVGSTAGGPYNEQFF
TRBV19,TRBD2,TRBJ2-5,-,TGTGCCAGTAGTCGAGTTGCGGGGGTAGAGACCCAGTACTTC,CASSRVAGVETQYF
TRBV18,-,TRBJ2-7,-,TGTGCCAGCTCGGACACGGGGACAAGTAACTACGAGCAGTACTTC,CASSDTGTSNYEQYF
TRBV9,TRBD1,TRBJ2-5,-,TGTGCCAGCAGCCCCCCTAGGACAGGGGAGACCCAGTACTTC,CASSPPRTGETQYF
TRBV5-6,-,TRBJ2-7,-,TGTGCCAGCAGCTTGGGGGTTCGCTACGAGCAGTACTTC,CASSLGVRYEQYF
TRBV5-6,TRBD1,TRBJ2-3,-,TGTGCCAGCAGCTTGGAGTGGACAGGGGGGTTAGGAGATACGCAGTATTTT,CASSLEWTGGLGDTQYF
TRBV29-1,-,TRBJ2-3,-,TGCAGCGTCGCGCTTAGAGGGGGGGGCGATACGCAGTATTTT,CSVALRGGGDTQYF
TRBV14,TRBD1,TRBJ1-2,-,TGTGCCAGCAGCCAACGAACAGGGGGGAACTATGGCTACACCTTC,CASSQRTGGNYGYTF
TRBV6-1,TRBD1,TRBJ2-1,-,TGTGCCAATTCTGTCCCGGGACAGTACAATGAGCAGTTCTTC,CANSVPGQYNEQFF
TRBV9,-,TRBJ2-1,-,TGTGCCAGCAGCCCCATTCCCCGGGAGACGGGCAATGAGCAGTTCTTC,CASSPIPRETGNEQFF
TRBV28,-,TRBJ2-3,-,TGTGCCAGCAGTTTATTGACAGTCACAGATACGCAGTATTTT,CASSLLTVTDTQYF
TRBV10-3,TRBD2,TRBJ2-7,-,TGTGCCATCAGTGAGAAGACTAGCAGGAACTCCTACGAGCAGTACTTC,CAISEKTSRNSYEQYF
TRBV4-1,TRBD1,TRBJ2-7,-,TGCGCCAGCAGCCAACCGGGACAGGGTCCGGGCGAGCAGTACTTC,CASSQPGQGPGEQYF
TRBV9,TRBD2,TRBJ2-7,-,TGTGCCAGCAGCGTAGGCTCTAGCGGGACCTACGAGCAGTACTTC,CASSVGSSGTYEQYF
TRBV25-1,-,TRBJ2-5,-,TGTGCCAGCAGTGACAGGGGCGAGACCCAGTACTTC,CASSDRGETQYF
TRBV6-6,TRBD2,TRBJ2-1,few,TGTGCCAGCAGTTACCGACTAGCGGACAATGAGCAGTTCTTC,CASSYRLADNEQFF
TRBV25-1,-,TRBJ1-3,once,TGTGCCAGCAGTGAACTCCACGACAACTCTGGAAACACCATATATTTT,CASSELHDNSGNTIYF
TRBV6-1,-,TRBJ1-5,-,TGTGCCAGCAGTGTGACGGACGATAGCAATCAGCCCCAGCATTTT,CASSVTDDSNQPQHF
TRBV6-5,-,TRBJ2-7,-,TGTGCCAGCAGTTACGGAGCGGATTCGACGTACGAGCAGTACTTC,CASSYGADSTYEQYF
TRBV9,TRBD1,TRBJ1-2,many,TGTGCCAGCAGCGACCCGGGACAGTTCTATGGCTACACCTTC,CASSDPGQFYGYTF
TRBV5-6,-,TRBJ2-2,-,TGTGCCAGCAGCTTGGTTAACACCGGGGAGCTGTTTTTT,CASSLVNTGELFF